These 3 T cell receptor beta chains were sequenced from one sample in a study of T cells in Graves' hyperthyroidism and ophthalmopathy. Amplification yielded TCR beta CDR3 regions, with RNA transcripts as the source. A set of HTBI primers served as the primers for a first-round RT-PCR of the TCR CDR3. One entry per CDR3 protein results from TCRdb running MiXCR on the multiplex PCR reads. The top ten clones hold more than 25% of a sample with roughly 710,000 distinct CDR3 sequences, around 40% of them seen once. The sample was blood. The receptor set was obtained from a woman aged 40 to 49 with Graves' hyperthyroidism.

The rearrangement links TRBV7-2 to TRBJ2-7; 8 bases fit TRBD1. V lost 5 bases to trimming and J lost 9 bases; unmatched junction nucleotides: 15. Germline CDR1 SGHTA, CDR2 FQGNSA. This CDR3 is 15 amino acids long. The CDR3 sequence is CASSQTGTGILAQYF. The CDR3 DNA is TGTGCCAGCAGCCAGACCGGGACAGGTATCTTGGCGCAGTACTTC. The full variable domain, completed using reference TRBV7-2 and TRBJ2-7, is GAGVSQSPSNKVTEKGKDVELRCDPISGHTALYWYRQSLGQGLEFLIYFQGNSAPDKSGLPSDRFSAERTGGSVSTLTIQRTQQEDSAVYLCASSQTGTGILAQYFGPGTRLTVT.

This clonotype was observed many times. In DNA form, the CDR3 reads TGTGCCAGCAGCCCATTCCGGGACACAAACACCGGGGAGCTGTTTTTT. It is translated as CASSPFRDTNTGELFF. The V gene is TRBV7-9, the J gene TRBJ2-2; D might be TRBD1 (6 bases). This CDR3 spans 16 amino acids. Trimming took 5 bases from V and 2 from J, leaving 15 bases between them. Germline values: CDR1 SEHNR, CDR2 FQNEAQ (reference sequence).

The chain joins TRBV7-9 to TRBJ1-4, with unresolved D. The CDR3 has 14 amino acids. Germline CDR1 reads SEHNR; CDR2 reads FQNEAQ (reference sequence). V lost 1 base and J 7 bases, leaving 10 bases between the germline ends. CDR3: CASSLEGGSEKLFF. CDR3 DNA sequence: TGTGCCAGCAGCTTAGAAGGAGGGAGTGAAAAACTGTTTTTT.